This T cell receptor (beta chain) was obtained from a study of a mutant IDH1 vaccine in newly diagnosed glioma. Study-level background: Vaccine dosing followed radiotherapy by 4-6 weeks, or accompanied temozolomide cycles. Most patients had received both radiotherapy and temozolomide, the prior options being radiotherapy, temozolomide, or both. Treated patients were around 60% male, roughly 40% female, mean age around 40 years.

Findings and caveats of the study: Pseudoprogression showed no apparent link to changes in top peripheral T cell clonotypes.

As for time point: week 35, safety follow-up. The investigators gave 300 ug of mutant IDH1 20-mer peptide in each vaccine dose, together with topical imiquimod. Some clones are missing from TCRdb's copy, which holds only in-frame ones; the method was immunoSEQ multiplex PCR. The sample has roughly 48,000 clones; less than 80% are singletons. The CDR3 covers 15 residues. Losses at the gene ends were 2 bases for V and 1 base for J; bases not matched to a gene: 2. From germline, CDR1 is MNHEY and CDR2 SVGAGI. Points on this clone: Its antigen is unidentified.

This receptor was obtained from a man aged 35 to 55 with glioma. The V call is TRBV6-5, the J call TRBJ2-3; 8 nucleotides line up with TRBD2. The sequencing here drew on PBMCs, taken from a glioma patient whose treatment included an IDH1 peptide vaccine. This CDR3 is CASSYVAGRTDTQYF. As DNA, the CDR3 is TGTGCCAGCAGTTACGTAGCGGGACGCACAGATACGCAGTATTTT.